A selection of T cell receptor beta chains follows, all from one sample in a study of cytomegalovirus exposure and HLA in healthy donors. Data came from immunoSEQ multiplex PCR; TCRdb stores just in-frame clones and leaves some out. The sample consists of 150,000 to 200,000 clones, around 87% of them appearing once. The source material was PBMCs. These receptor sequences come from a young woman in good health and CMV-seronegative. The CDR3 runs from the conserved cysteine through the conserved F or W. Each record gives: J gene, D gene, V gene, clone size, CDR3 DNA, CDR3 protein. A D gene is named only where the DNA matches it firmly. Size values are once, few and many counts, or a class for expanded clones, and some rows have none.

J: TRBJ2-7; D: .; V: TRBV19; size: .; DNA: TGTGCCAGTAGCATACGGGCAGGGGAATACGAGCAGTACTTC; CDR3: CASSIRAGEYEQYF
J: TRBJ2-6; D: .; V: TRBV5-1; size: .; DNA: TGCGCCAGCAGCTTGGGGGCGATCCTAAACTCTGGGGCCAACGTCCTGACTTTC; CDR3: CASSLGAILNSGANVLTF
J: TRBJ2-2; D: TRBD2; V: TRBV7-2; size: .; DNA: TGTGCCAGCAGCTTAACTAGCGGCCCCGGGGAGCTGTTTTTT; CDR3: CASSLTSGPGELFF
J: TRBJ2-7; D: TRBD1; V: TRBV10-2; size: .; DNA: TGCGCCAGCAGTGAGTACGACAGGGGCGCCTACGAGCAGTACTTC; CDR3: CASSEYDRGAYEQYF
J: TRBJ2-7; D: TRBD1; V: TRBV4-3; size: once; DNA: TGCGCCAGCAGCCAAGATAGAGGGACAGCTACCTACGAGCAGTACTTC; CDR3: CASSQDRGTATYEQYF
J: TRBJ2-5; D: .; V: TRBV15; size: .; DNA: TGTGCCACCAGCACCAGGGAGGAAAAAAAGACCCAGTACTTC; CDR3: CATSTREEKKTQYF
J: TRBJ1-2; D: .; V: TRBV20-1; size: .; DNA: TGCAGTGGGGCAGGGAATGGCTACACCTTC; CDR3: CSGAGNGYTF
J: TRBJ1-3; D: .; V: TRBV29-1; size: .; DNA: TGCAGCGCATTGGAGGGATGGGGTGGAAACACCATATATTTT; CDR3: CSALEGWGGNTIYF
J: TRBJ2-1; D: TRBD2; V: TRBV5-8; size: .; DNA: TGTGCCAGCAGCTTGGGGACTAGCGGGAACAATGAGCAGTTCTTC; CDR3: CASSLGTSGNNEQFF
J: TRBJ2-5; D: .; V: TRBV2; size: .; DNA: TGTGCCAGCAGCCTCCGGGACACTCAGGGAGGGGAGACCCAGTACTTC; CDR3: CASSLRDTQGGETQYF
J: TRBJ2-5; D: TRBD1; V: TRBV7-7; size: .; DNA: TGTGCTAGCAGCCGGTCAGGGGGTGGCGGTGAGACCCAGTACTTC; CDR3: CASSRSGGGGETQYF
J: TRBJ2-5; D: TRBD2; V: TRBV11-2; size: .; DNA: TGTGCCAGCAGCCGCCCCTTAGCGGGAGCCGGTGAGACCCAGTACTTC; CDR3: CASSRPLAGAGETQYF
J: TRBJ2-7; D: TRBD2; V: TRBV5-1; size: .; DNA: TGCGCCAGCAGCTTGGGGGGGGGAGAGCAGTACTTC; CDR3: CASSLGGGEQYF
J: TRBJ1-5; D: TRBD1; V: TRBV7-8; size: .; DNA: TGTGCCAGCAGCTCGGGACAGGGATACGGTCAGCCCCAGCATTTT; CDR3: CASSSGQGYGQPQHF
J: TRBJ2-2; D: TRBD2; V: TRBV7-2; size: .; DNA: TGTGCCAGCAGCTTAGCTAGCGGGGACACCGGGGAGCTGTTTTTT; CDR3: CASSLASGDTGELFF
J: TRBJ2-7; D: .; V: TRBV9; size: .; DNA: TGTGCCAGCAGCGTATCCAGGGTGGGCGAGCAGTACTTC; CDR3: CASSVSRVGEQYF
J: TRBJ2-7; D: TRBD2; V: TRBV28; size: .; DNA: TGTGCCAGCAACTCCGGGACTAGCCCTCTGGAGCAGTACTTC; CDR3: CASNSGTSPLEQYF
J: TRBJ2-3; D: .; V: TRBV5-1; size: .; DNA: TGCGCCAGCAGCCCCCCGGGAGATACGCAGTATTTT; CDR3: CASSPPGDTQYF
J: TRBJ2-5; D: TRBD1; V: TRBV7-9; size: .; DNA: TGTGCCAGCAGCTTACAGGGGGTAAAAGAGACCCAGTACTTC; CDR3: CASSLQGVKETQYF
J: TRBJ2-7; D: .; V: TRBV9; size: .; DNA: TGTGCCAGCAGCAAAACAGAAAACACCTACGAGCAGTACTTC; CDR3: CASSKTENTYEQYF
J: TRBJ2-1; D: TRBD2; V: TRBV7-2; size: .; DNA: TGTGCCAGCAGCACCCGGGACTACCGGGGGAATGAGCAGTTCTTC; CDR3: CASSTRDYRGNEQFF
J: TRBJ2-1; D: TRBD1; V: TRBV28; size: once; DNA: TGTGCCAGCAGTTTAACCGAGGGGGCAGGGGACAATGAGCAGTTCTTC; CDR3: CASSLTEGAGDNEQFF
J: TRBJ1-6; D: TRBD1; V: TRBV11-2; size: .; DNA: TGTGCCAGCAGCTTACACGGCGGCAGGGGGCGAAATTCACCCCTCCACTTT; CDR3: CASSLHGGRGRNSPLHF
J: TRBJ2-7; D: TRBD1; V: TRBV11-1; size: .; DNA: TGTGCCAGCAGCTTAGCGGGCAGGGGGACCTACGAGCAGTACTTC; CDR3: CASSLAGRGTYEQYF
J: TRBJ1-2; D: .; V: TRBV11-2; size: .; DNA: TGTGCCAGCAGCCGGACACTGGAAGGCTATGGCTACACCTTC; CDR3: CASSRTLEGYGYTF
J: TRBJ1-2; D: TRBD1; V: TRBV18; size: .; DNA: TGTGCCAGCTCATCGACCGCTGGGACAGGGGTCGCCTATGGCTACACCTTC; CDR3: CASSSTAGTGVAYGYTF
J: TRBJ1-4; D: TRBD1; V: TRBV4-1; size: once; DNA: TGCGCCAGCAGCCCACCATCGGACAGGCAAGACCGCCGACCGATCTATAATGAAAAACTGTTTTTT; CDR3: CASSPPSDRQDRRPIYNEKLFF
J: TRBJ2-1; D: .; V: TRBV11-1; size: .; DNA: TGTGCCAGCAGCTTCGGGGTAGCCTACAATGAGCAGTTCTTC; CDR3: CASSFGVAYNEQFF
J: TRBJ2-7; D: TRBD1; V: TRBV4-1; size: .; DNA: TGCGCCAGCAGCCAAGAGGGCAGGGGGTTTTTCCACGAGCAGTACTTC; CDR3: CASSQEGRGFFHEQYF
J: TRBJ2-7; D: TRBD1; V: TRBV11-3; size: .; DNA: TGTGCCAGCAGCTTATACCCCTCGACAGGGATCGAGCAGTACTTC; CDR3: CASSLYPSTGIEQYF
J: TRBJ2-7; D: TRBD2; V: TRBV2; size: .; DNA: TGTGCCAGCAGTGACACTAGCGGGAGGCTTAGCTCCTACGAGCAGTACTTC; CDR3: CASSDTSGRLSSYEQYF
J: TRBJ2-2; D: .; V: TRBV5-1; size: .; DNA: TGCGCCAGCAGCTTTACAATTAACACCGGGGAGCTGTTTTTT; CDR3: CASSFTINTGELFF
J: TRBJ2-1; D: TRBD2; V: TRBV5-6; size: .; DNA: TGTGCCAGCAGCTTGCTAGCGGTCTCCTACAATGAGCAGTTCTTC; CDR3: CASSLLAVSYNEQFF
J: TRBJ2-3; D: TRBD1; V: TRBV29-1; size: few; DNA: TGCAGCGTTGTACAGGGGGATACGCAGTATTTT; CDR3: CSVVQGDTQYF
J: TRBJ2-7; D: TRBD1; V: TRBV6-1; size: .; DNA: TGTGCCAGCAGTCCCAGACAGGGGGGGACCTACGAGCAGTACTTC; CDR3: CASSPRQGGTYEQYF
J: TRBJ2-3; D: .; V: TRBV15; size: .; DNA: TGTGCCACCAGCAAAGGGGACTCTAGCACAGATACGCAGTATTTT; CDR3: CATSKGDSSTDTQYF
J: TRBJ2-3; D: TRBD2; V: TRBV6-5; size: few; DNA: TGTGCCAGCAGCAGCGGGAGGGCCTCGGATACGCAGTATTTT; CDR3: CASSSGRASDTQYF
J: TRBJ2-7; D: TRBD1; V: TRBV23-1; size: .; DNA: TGCGCCAGCAGTCAAGGGACAGGTCTCTACGAGCAGTACTTC; CDR3: CASSQGTGLYEQYF
J: TRBJ1-6; D: .; V: TRBV30; size: .; DNA: TGTGCCTGGAGTTTGGGGGGGGATTCACCCCTCCACTTT; CDR3: CAWSLGGDSPLHF
J: TRBJ2-1; D: .; V: TRBV5-1; size: .; DNA: TGCGCCAGCAGCTTGGACTGGAATGAGCAGTTCTTC; CDR3: CASSLDWNEQFF
J: TRBJ1-5; D: .; V: TRBV7-6; size: .; DNA: TGTGCCAGCAGCTTGGGAACAGGGCACGGAAAGCCCCAGCATTTT; CDR3: CASSLGTGHGKPQHF
J: TRBJ1-1; D: .; V: TRBV4-2; size: few; DNA: TGTGCCAGCAGCCAAGATCGGGGGGCTGTGAACACTGAAGCTTTCTTT; CDR3: CASSQDRGAVNTEAFF
J: TRBJ2-6; D: .; V: TRBV9; size: few; DNA: TGTGCCAGCAGCGTAGTCAGCTCTGGGGCCAACGTCCTGACTTTC; CDR3: CASSVVSSGANVLTF
J: TRBJ1-6; D: .; V: TRBV27; size: .; DNA: TGTGCCAGCAGCCTAGAGGGGGGGGGACACCTCCACTTT; CDR3: CASSLEGGGHLHF
J: TRBJ2-2; D: .; V: TRBV5-8; size: .; DNA: TGTGCCAGCAGACGGGACAAGCCTCTTCTAAGCACCGGGGAGCTGTTTTTT; CDR3: CASRRDKPLLSTGELFF
J: TRBJ1-2; D: TRBD1; V: TRBV28; size: .; DNA: TGTGCCAGCAGTTTTGTAAGGACAGGGGGCTCTGGCTACACCTTC; CDR3: CASSFVRTGGSGYTF
J: TRBJ2-3; D: .; V: TRBV5-1; size: .; DNA: TGCGCCAGCAGCTCAGCGGGCCCGGGGACAGATACGCAGTATTTT; CDR3: CASSSAGPGTDTQYF
J: TRBJ1-4; D: TRBD1; V: TRBV18; size: .; DNA: TGTGCCAGCTCACCGAGAGGGGGCGAAGGTGAAAAACTGTTTTTT; CDR3: CASSPRGGEGEKLFF
J: TRBJ1-4; D: .; V: TRBV19; size: .; DNA: TGTGCCAGTAGTATTAGTTGGGGGCAGAAACACCCAACTAATGAAAAACTGTTTTTT; CDR3: CASSISWGQKHPTNEKLFF
J: TRBJ2-4; D: TRBD1; V: TRBV18; size: .; DNA: TGTGCCAGCTCACCAAACACGGGACAGGGATTCAACATTCAGTACTTC; CDR3: CASSPNTGQGFNIQYF
J: TRBJ2-7; D: TRBD1; V: TRBV11-1; size: .; DNA: TGTGCCAGCAGCTTAGCGGACAGGGGACCCTACGAGCAGTACTTC; CDR3: CASSLADRGPYEQYF
J: TRBJ2-3; D: TRBD2; V: TRBV29-1; size: .; DNA: TGCAGCGTTGAAAGCTGGGTAGCGGGAGGCACAGATACGCAGTATTTT; CDR3: CSVESWVAGGTDTQYF
J: TRBJ1-2; D: .; V: TRBV6-1; size: .; DNA: TGTGCCAGCAGTGAAGGGGTCGACAAGGGGGTTATGCTCTATGGCTACACCTTC; CDR3: CASSEGVDKGVMLYGYTF
J: TRBJ1-1; D: .; V: TRBV7-2; size: few; DNA: TGTGCCAGCAGCCTAGGGAGGAACACTGAAGCTTTCTTT; CDR3: CASSLGRNTEAFF